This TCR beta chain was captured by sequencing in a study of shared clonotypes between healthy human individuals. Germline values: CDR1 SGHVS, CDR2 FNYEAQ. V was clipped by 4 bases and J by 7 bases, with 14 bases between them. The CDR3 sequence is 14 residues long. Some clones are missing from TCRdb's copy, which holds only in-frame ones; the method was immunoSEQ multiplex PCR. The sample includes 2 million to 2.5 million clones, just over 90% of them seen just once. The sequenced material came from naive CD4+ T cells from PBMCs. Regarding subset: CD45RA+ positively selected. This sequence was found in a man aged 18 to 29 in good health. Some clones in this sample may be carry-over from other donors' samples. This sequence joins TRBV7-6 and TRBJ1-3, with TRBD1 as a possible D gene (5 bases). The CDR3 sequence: CASSSTPRGNTIYF. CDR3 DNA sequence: TGTGCCAGCAGCTCGACCCCCCGGGGGAACACCATATATTTT. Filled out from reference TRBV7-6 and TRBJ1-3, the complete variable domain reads GAGVSQSPRYKVTKRGQDVALRCDPISGHVSLYWYRQALGQGPEFLTYFNYEAQQDKSGLPNDRFSAERPEGSISTLTIQRTEQRDSAMYRCASSSTPRGNTIYFGEGSWLTVV.